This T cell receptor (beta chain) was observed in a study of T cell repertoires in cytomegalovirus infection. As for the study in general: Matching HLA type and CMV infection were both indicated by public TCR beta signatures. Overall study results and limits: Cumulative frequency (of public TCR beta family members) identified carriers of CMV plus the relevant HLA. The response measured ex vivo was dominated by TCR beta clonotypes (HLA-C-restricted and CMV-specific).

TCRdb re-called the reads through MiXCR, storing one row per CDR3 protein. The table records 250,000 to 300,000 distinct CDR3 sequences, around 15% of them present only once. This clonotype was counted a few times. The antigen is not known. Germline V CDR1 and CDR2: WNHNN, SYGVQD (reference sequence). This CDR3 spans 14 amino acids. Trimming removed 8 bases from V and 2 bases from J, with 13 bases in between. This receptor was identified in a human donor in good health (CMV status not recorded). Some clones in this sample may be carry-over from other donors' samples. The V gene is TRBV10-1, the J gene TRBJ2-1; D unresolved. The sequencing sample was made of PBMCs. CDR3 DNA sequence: TGCGCCAGCTCCTCAGCGACCACCTACAATGAGCAGTTCTTC. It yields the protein CASSSATTYNEQFF.